This T cell receptor (beta chain) was observed in a study of blood T cell repertoires in COVID-19. Background on the study: COVID-19 samples, acute and convalescent, were from the United States, Italy and Spain. Sample material is recorded as cDNA or gDNA derived from T cells, B-cell-depleted T cells, or PBMCs.

This table comes from immunoSEQ multiplex PCR, and its TCRdb copy is limited to in-frame clones, with some not included. The top ten hold approximately 12% of the sample, which has a few hundred thousand clones, approximately 89% seen once. The receptor was derived from a woman aged 55-69 years with acute or convalescent COVID-19. Sequencing was done on a sample of peripheral blood.

The CDR3 nucleotides are TGTGCCAGCAGTTACTCGTTGGACAGGGGATACACTGAAGCTTTCTTT. It specifies CASSYSLDRGYTEAFF. This rearrangement joins TRBV6-2 or TRBV6-3 to TRBJ1-1; 9 bases align to TRBD1. This CDR3 comprises 16 residues. CDR1 and CDR2 from the germline V gene are MNHEY and SVGEGT. The V segment lost 0 bases and the J segment 3 bases; nucleotides outside the gene matches: 5.